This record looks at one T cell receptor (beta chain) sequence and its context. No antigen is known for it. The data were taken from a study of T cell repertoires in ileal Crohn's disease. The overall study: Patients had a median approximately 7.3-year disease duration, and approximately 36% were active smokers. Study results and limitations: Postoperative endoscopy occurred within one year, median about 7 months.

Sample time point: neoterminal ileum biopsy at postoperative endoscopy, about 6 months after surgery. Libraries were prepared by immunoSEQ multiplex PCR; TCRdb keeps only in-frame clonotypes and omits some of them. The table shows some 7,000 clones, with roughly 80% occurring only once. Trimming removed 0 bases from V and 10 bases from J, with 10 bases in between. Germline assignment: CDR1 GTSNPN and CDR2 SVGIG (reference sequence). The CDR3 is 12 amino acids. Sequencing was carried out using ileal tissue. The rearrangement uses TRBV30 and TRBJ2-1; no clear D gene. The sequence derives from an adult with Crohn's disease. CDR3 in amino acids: CAWSVQSFEQFF. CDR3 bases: TGTGCCTGGAGTGTTCAGTCCTTCGAGCAGTTCTTC.